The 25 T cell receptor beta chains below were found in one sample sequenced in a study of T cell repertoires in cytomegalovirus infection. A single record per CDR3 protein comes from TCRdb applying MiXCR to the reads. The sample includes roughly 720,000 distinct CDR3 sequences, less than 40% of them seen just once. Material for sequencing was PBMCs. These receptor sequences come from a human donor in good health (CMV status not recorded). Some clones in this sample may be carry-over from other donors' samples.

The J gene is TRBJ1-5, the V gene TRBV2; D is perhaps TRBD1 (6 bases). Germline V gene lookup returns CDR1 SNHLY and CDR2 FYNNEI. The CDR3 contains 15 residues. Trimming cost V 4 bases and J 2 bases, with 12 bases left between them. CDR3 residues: CASSVRRGGNQPQHF. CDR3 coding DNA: TGTGCCAGCAGTGTGAGAAGGGGGGGCAATCAGCCCCAGCATTTT.

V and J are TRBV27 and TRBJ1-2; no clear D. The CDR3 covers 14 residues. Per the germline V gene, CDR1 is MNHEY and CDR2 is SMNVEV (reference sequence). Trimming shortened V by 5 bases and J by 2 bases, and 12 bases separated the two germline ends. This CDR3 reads CASSPVQPNYGYTF. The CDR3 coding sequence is TGTGCCAGCAGTCCCGTCCAACCCAACTATGGCTACACCTTC.

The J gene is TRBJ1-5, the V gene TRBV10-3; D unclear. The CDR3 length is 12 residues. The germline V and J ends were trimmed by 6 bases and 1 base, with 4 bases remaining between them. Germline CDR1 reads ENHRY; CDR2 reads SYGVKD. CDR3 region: CAIRDSNQPQHF. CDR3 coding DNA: TGTGCCATCAGGGACAGCAATCAGCCCCAGCATTTT.

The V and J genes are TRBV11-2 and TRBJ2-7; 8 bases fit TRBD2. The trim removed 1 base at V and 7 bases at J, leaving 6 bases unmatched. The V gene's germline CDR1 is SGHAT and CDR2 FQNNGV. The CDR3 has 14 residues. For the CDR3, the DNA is TGTGCCAGCAGCTTAGCTGGGACTAGATGGGAGCAGTACTTC. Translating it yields CASSLAGTRWEQYF.

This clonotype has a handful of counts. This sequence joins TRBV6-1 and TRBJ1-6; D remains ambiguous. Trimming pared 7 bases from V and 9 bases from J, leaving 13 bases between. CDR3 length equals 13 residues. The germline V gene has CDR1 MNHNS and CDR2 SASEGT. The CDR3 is CASIGLFSSPLHF. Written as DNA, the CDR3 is TGTGCCAGCATAGGCTTGTTCTCTTCACCCCTCCACTTT.

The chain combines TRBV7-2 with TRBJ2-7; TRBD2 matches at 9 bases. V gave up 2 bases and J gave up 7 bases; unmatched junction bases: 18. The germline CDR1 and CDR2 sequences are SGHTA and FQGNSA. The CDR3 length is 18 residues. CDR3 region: CASSLIRGSGSRSWEQYF. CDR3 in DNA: TGTGCCAGCAGCTTAATTCGGGGTAGCGGGAGTCGGTCTTGGGAGCAGTACTTC.

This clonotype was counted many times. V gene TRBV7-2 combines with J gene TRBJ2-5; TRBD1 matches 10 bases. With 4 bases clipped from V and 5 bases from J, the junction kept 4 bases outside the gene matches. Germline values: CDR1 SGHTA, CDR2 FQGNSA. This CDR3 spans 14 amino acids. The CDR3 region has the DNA TGTGCCAGCAGCTGGGACAGGGGCCGGGAGACCCAGTACTTC. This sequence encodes CASSWDRGRETQYF.

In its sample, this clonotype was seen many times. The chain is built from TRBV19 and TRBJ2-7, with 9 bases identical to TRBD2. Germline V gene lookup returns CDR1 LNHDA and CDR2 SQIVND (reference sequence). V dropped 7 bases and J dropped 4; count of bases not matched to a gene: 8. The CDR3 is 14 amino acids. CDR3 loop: CASTQASGTYEQYF. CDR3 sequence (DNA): TGTGCCAGTACCCAAGCTAGCGGGACTTACGAGCAGTACTTC.

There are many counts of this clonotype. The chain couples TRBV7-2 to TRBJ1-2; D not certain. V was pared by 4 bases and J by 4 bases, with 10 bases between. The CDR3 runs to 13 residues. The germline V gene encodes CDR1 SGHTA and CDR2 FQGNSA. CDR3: CASSSQAGYGYTF. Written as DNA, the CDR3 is TGTGCCAGCAGCTCCCAGGCAGGCTATGGCTACACCTTC.

For the CDR3, the DNA is TGTGCCAGCAGGTCTACTTCGAACACCGGGGAGCTGTTTTTT. Its translation is CASRSTSNTGELFF. The genes are TRBV6-1 and TRBJ2-2; D remains ambiguous. The CDR3 covers 14 residues. Germline-derived CDR1 and CDR2 are MNHNS and SASEGT. V lost 6 bases and J 0 bases, leaving 8 bases between the germline ends.

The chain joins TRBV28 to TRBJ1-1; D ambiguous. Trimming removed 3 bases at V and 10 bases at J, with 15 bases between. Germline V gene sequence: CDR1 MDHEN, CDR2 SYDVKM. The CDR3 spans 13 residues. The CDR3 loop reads CASSLVQIEGAFF. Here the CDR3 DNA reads TGTGCCAGCAGTTTGGTACAGATTGAGGGAGCTTTCTTT. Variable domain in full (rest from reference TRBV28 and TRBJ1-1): DVKVTQSSRYLVKRTGEKVFLECVQDMDHENMFWYRQDPGLGLRLIYFSYDVKMKEKGDIPEGYSVSREKKERFSLILESASTNQTSMYLCASSLVQIEGAFFGQGTRLTVV.

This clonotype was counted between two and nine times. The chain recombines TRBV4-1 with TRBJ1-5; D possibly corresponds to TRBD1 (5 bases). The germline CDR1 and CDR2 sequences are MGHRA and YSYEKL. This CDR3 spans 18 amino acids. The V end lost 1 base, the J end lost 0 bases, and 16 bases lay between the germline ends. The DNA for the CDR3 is TGCGCCAGCAGCCAAGCGCTGAAGGCGGGGGATAGCAATCAGCCCCAGCATTTT. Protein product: CASSQALKAGDSNQPQHF.

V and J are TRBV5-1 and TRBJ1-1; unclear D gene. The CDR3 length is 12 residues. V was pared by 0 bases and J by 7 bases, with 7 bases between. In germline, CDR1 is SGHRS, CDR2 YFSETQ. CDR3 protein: CASSLGVDEAFF. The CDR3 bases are TGCGCCAGCAGCTTGGGGGTGGATGAAGCTTTCTTT.

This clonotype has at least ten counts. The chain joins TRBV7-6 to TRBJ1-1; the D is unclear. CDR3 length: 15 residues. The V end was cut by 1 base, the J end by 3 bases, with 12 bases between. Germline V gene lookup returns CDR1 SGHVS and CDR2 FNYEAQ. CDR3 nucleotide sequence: TGTGCCAGCAGCTTAGGCCCCAATGTGGACACTGAAGCTTTCTTT. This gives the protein CASSLGPNVDTEAFF.

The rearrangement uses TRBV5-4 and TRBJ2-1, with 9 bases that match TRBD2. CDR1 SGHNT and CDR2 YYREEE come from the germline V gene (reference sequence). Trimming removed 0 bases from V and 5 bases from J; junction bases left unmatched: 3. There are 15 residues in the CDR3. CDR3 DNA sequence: TGTGCCAGCAGCTTGGCTAGCGGGGCCGACAATGAGCAGTTCTTC. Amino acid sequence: CASSLASGADNEQFF. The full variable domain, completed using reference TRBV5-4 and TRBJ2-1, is ETGVTQSPTHLIKTRGQQVTLRCSSQSGHNTVSWYQQALGQGPQFIFQYYREEENGRGNFPPRFSGLQFPNYSSELNVNALELDDSALYLCASSLASGADNEQFFGPGTRLTVL.

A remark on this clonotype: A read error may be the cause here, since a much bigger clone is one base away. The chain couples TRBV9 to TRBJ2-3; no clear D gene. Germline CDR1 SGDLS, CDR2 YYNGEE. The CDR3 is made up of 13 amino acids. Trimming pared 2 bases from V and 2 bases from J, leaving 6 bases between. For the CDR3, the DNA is TGTGCCAGCAGCGTCGACCCCACAGATACGCAGTATTTT. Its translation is CASSVDPTDTQYF.

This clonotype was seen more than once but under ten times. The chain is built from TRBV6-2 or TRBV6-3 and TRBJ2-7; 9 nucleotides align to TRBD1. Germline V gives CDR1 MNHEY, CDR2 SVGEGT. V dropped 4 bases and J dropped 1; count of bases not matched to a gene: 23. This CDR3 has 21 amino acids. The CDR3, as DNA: TGTGCCAGCAGTTCCCTACCACCTGGGACAGGGAATTCCCCCTTATCCTACGAGCAGTACTTC. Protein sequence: CASSSLPPGTGNSPLSYEQYF.

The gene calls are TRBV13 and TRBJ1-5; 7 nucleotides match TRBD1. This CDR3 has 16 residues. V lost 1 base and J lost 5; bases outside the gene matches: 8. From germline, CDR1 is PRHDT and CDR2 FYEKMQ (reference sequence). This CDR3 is CASSLAGRGADQPQHF. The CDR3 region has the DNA TGTGCCAGCAGCTTAGCGGGCAGGGGGGCAGATCAGCCCCAGCATTTT.

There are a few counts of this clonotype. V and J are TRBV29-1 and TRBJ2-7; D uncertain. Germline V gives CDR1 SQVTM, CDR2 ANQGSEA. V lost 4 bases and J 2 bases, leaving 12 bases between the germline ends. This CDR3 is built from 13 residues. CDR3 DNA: TGCAGCGTTGGGAGACAAAGCACCTACGAGCAGTACTTC. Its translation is CSVGRQSTYEQYF.

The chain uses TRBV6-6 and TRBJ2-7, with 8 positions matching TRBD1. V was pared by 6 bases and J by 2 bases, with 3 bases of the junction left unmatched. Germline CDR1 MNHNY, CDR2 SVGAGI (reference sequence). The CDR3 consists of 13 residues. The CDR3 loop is CASSVQGAYEQYF. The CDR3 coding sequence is TGTGCCAGCAGCGTACAGGGGGCCTACGAGCAGTACTTC.

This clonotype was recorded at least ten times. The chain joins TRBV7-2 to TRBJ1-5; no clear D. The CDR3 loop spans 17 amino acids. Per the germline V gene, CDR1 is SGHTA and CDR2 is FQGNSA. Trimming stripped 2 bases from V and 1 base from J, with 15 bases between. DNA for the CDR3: TGTGCCAGCAGCTTAAGGGAAGCGGGATTAAGCAATCAGCCCCAGCATTTT. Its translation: CASSLREAGLSNQPQHF.

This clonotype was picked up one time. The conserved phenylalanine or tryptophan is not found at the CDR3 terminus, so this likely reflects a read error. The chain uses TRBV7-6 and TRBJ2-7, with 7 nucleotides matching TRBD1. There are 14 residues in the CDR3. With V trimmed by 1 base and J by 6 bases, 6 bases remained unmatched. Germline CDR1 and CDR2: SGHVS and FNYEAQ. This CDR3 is CASSLGGGAGEQYL. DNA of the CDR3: TGTGCCAGCAGCTTAGGAGGGGGCGCGGGCGAGCAGTACTTA.

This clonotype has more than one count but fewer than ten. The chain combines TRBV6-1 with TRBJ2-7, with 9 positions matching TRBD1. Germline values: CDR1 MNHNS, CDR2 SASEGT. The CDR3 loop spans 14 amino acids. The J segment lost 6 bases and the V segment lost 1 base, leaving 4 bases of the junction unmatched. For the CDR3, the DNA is TGTGCCAGCAGTGAAGAACGGGACAGGGCCGAGCAGTACTTC. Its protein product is CASSEERDRAEQYF.

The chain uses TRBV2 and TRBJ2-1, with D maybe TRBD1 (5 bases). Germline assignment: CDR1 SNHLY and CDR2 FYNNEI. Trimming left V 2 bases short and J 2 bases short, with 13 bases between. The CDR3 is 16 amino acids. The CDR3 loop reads CASSERGRYPYNEQFF. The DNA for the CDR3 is TGTGCCAGCAGTGAAAGGGGTCGTTACCCCTACAATGAGCAGTTCTTC.

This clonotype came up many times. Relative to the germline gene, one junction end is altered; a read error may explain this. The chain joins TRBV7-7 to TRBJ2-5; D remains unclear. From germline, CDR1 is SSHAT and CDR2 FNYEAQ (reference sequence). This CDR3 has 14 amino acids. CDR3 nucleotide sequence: TGTGCTAGCAGCTTCGGGCAGGACCAAGAGACCCAGTACTTC. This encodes CASSFGQDQETQYF.